The 25 T cell receptor beta chains below were found in one sample sequenced in a study of cytomegalovirus exposure and HLA in healthy donors. The PCR used 60 Vbeta and 13 Jbeta primers. Clones were sequenced by immunoSEQ multiplex PCR, and TCRdb holds only the in-frame ones, with some missing. The data hold 200,000 or so clones, with more than 60% observed a single time. The sequenced material came from PBMCs. The receptors come from a woman in her thirties in good health and CMV-seropositive.

The rearrangement joins TRBV4-3 to TRBJ2-7; D might be TRBD1 (6 bases). The ends were cut back, 3 bases at V and 0 bases at J, with 12 bases in the middle. Germline CDR1 is LGHNA and CDR2 is YSLEER. The CDR3 spans 15 residues. The CDR3 DNA reads as TGCGCCAGCAGCCAGAACAGGGTATCCTCCTACGAGCAGTACTTC. It yields the protein CASSQNRVSSYEQYF.

This chain uses TRBV4-1 with TRBJ2-1, with TRBD1 identical over 7 bases. Germline CDR1 MGHRA, CDR2 YSYEKL. CDR3 size: 14 residues. V lost 4 bases, J lost 9 bases, and 9 bases stayed unmatched. CDR3 sequence reads: CASSPEQGWSEQFF. The CDR3, as DNA: TGCGCCAGCAGCCCAGAACAGGGGTGGTCTGAGCAGTTCTTC.

This clone was recorded a few times. This chain links TRBV7-3 with TRBJ1-1, with a weak D call TRBD1 (6 bases). V was shortened by 5 bases and J by 7 bases, with 17 bases between the two germline ends. In germline, CDR1 is SGHTA, CDR2 FQGTGA. The CDR3 covers 14 residues. CDR3 DNA sequence: TGTGCCAGCAGCCGAAGAGGGGGTATTAGTGAAGCTTTCTTT. This encodes CASSRRGGISEAFF.

The table lists this clone with a count of one. Other DNA sequences of this sample code for an identical CDR3. This sequence joins TRBV6-6 and TRBJ1-1; no clear D gene. The CDR3 spans 11 residues. Germline V gives CDR1 MNHNY, CDR2 SVGAGI (reference sequence). V lost 6 bases to trimming and J lost 4 bases, with 6 bases between them. CDR3 residues: CASSLSTEAFF. The CDR3 DNA reads as TGTGCCAGCAGCTTGAGCACTGAAGCTTTCTTT.

The rearrangement uses TRBV27 and TRBJ1-4, with TRBD1 matching over 9 bases. Unmatched junction bases numbered 8, after V lost 4 bases and J lost 8 bases. CDR1 is MNHEY and CDR2 is SMNVEV in the germline V gene (reference sequence). The length of the CDR3 is 15 residues. CDR3 DNA: TGTGCCAGCAGTTCCTGGACAGGGGTGGGAGAAAAACTGTTTTTT. It codes for CASSSWTGVGEKLFF.

The gene calls are TRBV11-3 and TRBJ2-2, with 8 bases aligning to TRBD2. The CDR3 is 15 amino acids. The J segment lost 7 bases and the V segment lost 3 bases, leaving 7 bases of the junction unmatched. Germline assignment: CDR1 SGHNT and CDR2 YENEEA. The CDR3, as DNA: TGTGCCAGCAGCTTTCATCGGGGGGGTGACGGGGAGCTGTTTTTT. Translation: CASSFHRGGDGELFF.

This clone was detected ten times or more. The chain combines TRBV6-4 with TRBJ2-6, with D unclear. The ends were cut back, 0 bases at V and 0 bases at J, with 6 bases in the middle. This CDR3 spans 16 amino acids. Germline V CDR1 and CDR2: MRHNA, SNTAGT. The CDR3 region is CASSDSASSGANVLTF. The CDR3 nucleotides read TGTGCCAGCAGTGACTCTGCCAGCTCTGGGGCCAACGTCCTGACTTTC.

The chain couples TRBV27 to TRBJ2-1; 8 bases match TRBD2. After removal of 4 bases from V and 0 bases from J, the junction contained 2 bases not matched to a gene. In germline, CDR1 is MNHEY, CDR2 SMNVEV (reference sequence). The CDR3 sequence is 15 residues long. The CDR3 loop reads CASSYSGSSYNEQFF. The CDR3 DNA is TGTGCCAGCAGTTACAGCGGGAGCTCCTACAATGAGCAGTTCTTC.

This chain uses TRBV19 with TRBJ1-6, with a weak D call TRBD1 (6 bases). The V end was cut by 3 bases, the J end by 10 bases, with 10 bases between. This CDR3 contains 13 residues. Germline CDR1 LNHDA, CDR2 SQIVND (reference sequence). CDR3 sequence (DNA): TGTGCCAGTAGTATTACGACAGGCTCACCCCTCCACTTT. Its protein product is CASSITTGSPLHF.

The V and J genes are TRBV18 and TRBJ1-2; 9 nucleotides match TRBD1. The V and J ends lost 5 bases and 2 bases, in that order; junction bases with no gene match: 3. CDR3 length: 14 residues. Germline V lookup: CDR1 KGHSH, CDR2 LQKENI. Written as DNA, the CDR3 is TGTGCCAGCTCAGTCGGACAGGGGAACTATGGCTACACCTTC. This codes for CASSVGQGNYGYTF.

The chain joins TRBV30 to TRBJ1-2; D unclear. Trimming cost V 0 bases and J 7 bases, with 12 bases left between them. The germline CDR1 and CDR2 sequences are GTSNPN and SVGIG (reference sequence). CDR3 size: 13 residues. The CDR3 spells CAWSVGRAGGYTF. In DNA, the CDR3 is TGTGCCTGGAGTGTCGGGAGGGCAGGTGGCTACACCTTC.

This clone has just a few counts. The chain carries TRBV27 and TRBJ1-5, with D perhaps TRBD1 (6 bases). The CDR3 loop spans 14 amino acids. CDR1 is MNHEY and CDR2 is SMNVEV in the germline V gene (reference sequence). Deletions cut 3 bases from V and 3 bases from J, with 9 bases between. CDR3 DNA: TGTGCCAGCAGTTTGGGGGGGCTCAATCAGCCCCAGCATTTT. Its protein product is CASSLGGLNQPQHF.

This clone has just a few counts. The sample has other DNA sequences that encode this CDR3 too. V usage is TRBV7-9 and J usage is TRBJ1-1; D call uncertain. V lost 0 bases and J 4 bases, leaving 9 bases between the germline ends. Germline V gene data show CDR1 as SEHNR and CDR2 as FQNEAQ (reference sequence). The CDR3 runs to 14 residues. The CDR3 protein is CASSLALGSTEAFF. The CDR3 DNA reads TGTGCCAGCAGCTTAGCGCTCGGGTCCACTGAAGCTTTCTTT.

The chain employs TRBV20-1 and TRBJ2-7; D not certain. The CDR3 is 11 amino acids. Germline loops: CDR1 DFQATT, CDR2 SNEGSKA (reference sequence). The CDR3 here is CRPGSPYEQYF. In DNA form, the CDR3 reads TGCAGGCCGGGTAGTCCCTACGAGCAGTACTTC.

In nucleotides, the CDR3 is TGTGCCAGTAGTGCTCCCTTGACAGGGAATGAAAAACTGTTTTTT. Residues: CASSAPLTGNEKLFF. This chain connects TRBV19 to TRBJ1-4; 7 nucleotides line up with TRBD1. With 5 bases clipped from V and 5 bases from J, the junction kept 8 bases outside the gene matches. Looked up from germline, CDR1 is LNHDA and CDR2 is SQIVND (reference sequence). The CDR3 runs to 15 residues. Full variable domain (rest looked up from reference TRBV19 and TRBJ1-4): DGGITQSPKYLFRKEGQNVTLSCEQNLNHDAMYWYRQDPGQGLRLIYYSQIVNDFQKGDIAEGYSVSREKKESFPLTVTSAQKNPTAFYLCASSAPLTGNEKLFFGSGTQLSVL.

CDR3 in amino acids: CASSRGGAPEAFF. The CDR3 region has the DNA TGTGCCAGCAGCCGAGGGGGAGCCCCTGAAGCTTTCTTT. The chain carries TRBV9 and TRBJ1-1; tentative D call: TRBD1 (6 bases). The V gene lost 4 bases and the J gene lost 6 bases, with 13 bases spanning the gap. CDR3 length: 13 residues. Germline V gene data show CDR1 as SGDLS and CDR2 as YYNGEE.

The rearrangement links TRBV7-9 to TRBJ2-5; D ambiguous. The CDR3 covers 14 residues. V dropped 0 bases and J dropped 4 bases, with 9 bases sitting between them. CDR1 is SEHNR, CDR2 FQNEAQ, per germline (reference sequence). DNA for the CDR3: TGTGCCAGCAGCTTAGCGCTAGACGTAGAGACCCAGTACTTC. Encoded protein: CASSLALDVETQYF.

CDR3 coding DNA: TGTGCCAGCAGCTTACAGGGGGCCGGCTATGGCTACACCTTC. Translation gives CASSLQGAGYGYTF. The chain uses TRBV5-4 and TRBJ1-2, with 9 positions matching TRBD1. CDR1 is SGHNT and CDR2 is YYREEE in the germline V gene (reference sequence). With 2 bases clipped from V and 4 bases from J, the junction kept 3 bases outside the gene matches. This CDR3 is 14 amino acids long. Supplemented by reference TRBV5-4 and TRBJ1-2, the full variable domain reads ETGVTQSPTHLIKTRGQQVTLRCSSQSGHNTVSWYQQALGQGPQFIFQYYREEENGRGNFPPRFSGLQFPNYSSELNVNALELDDSALYLCASSLQGAGYGYTFGSGTRLTVV.

This clone was recorded only once. The V gene is TRBV28, the J gene TRBJ1-1, with D maybe TRBD1 (6 bases). This CDR3 has 12 residues. Trimming cost V 6 bases and J 8 bases, with 13 bases left between them. The germline gives CDR1 MDHEN, CDR2 SYDVKM. In DNA form, the CDR3 reads TGTGCCAGCAGCCCAGGGGTGGGGGAAGCTTTCTTT. Amino acids: CASSPGVGEAFF.

The rearrangement joins TRBV15 to TRBJ2-7, with 7 bases that match TRBD1. Trimming cost V 4 bases and J 0 bases; bases outside gene matches: 6. Germline lookup yields CDR1 LNHNV and CDR2 YYDKDF (reference sequence). This CDR3 is built from 15 residues. CDR3 residues: CATSNPGQSSYEQYF. DNA of the CDR3: TGTGCCACCAGCAATCCGGGACAGTCCTCCTACGAGCAGTACTTC.

The gene calls are TRBV15 and TRBJ1-6; D perhaps matches TRBD1 (6 bases). Trimming left V 3 bases short and J 6 bases short, with 18 bases between. The CDR3 length is 17 residues. CDR1 LNHNV and CDR2 YYDKDF come from the germline V gene (reference sequence). The CDR3 bases are TGTGCCACCAGCAGGGGGGACAAAACCCACTTTAATTCACCCCTCCACTTT. This encodes CATSRGDKTHFNSPLHF.

This chain connects TRBV7-9 to TRBJ2-2, with 8 bases identical to TRBD2. Germline CDR1 SEHNR, CDR2 FQNEAQ (reference sequence). The CDR3 runs to 16 residues. V gave up 0 bases and J gave up 5 bases; unmatched junction bases: 5. The CDR3 loop reads CASSLAHGGATGELFF. CDR3 sequence (DNA): TGTGCCAGCAGCTTAGCCCACGGGGGGGCTACCGGGGAGCTGTTTTTT.

The chain employs TRBV9 and TRBJ2-2; 7 bases agree with TRBD1. The V and J ends lost 0 bases and 4 bases, in that order; junction bases with no gene match: 0. The CDR3 sequence is 14 residues long. Germline CDR1 SGDLS, CDR2 YYNGEE. CDR3 sequence: CASSVAGGTGELFF. The CDR3 DNA reads as TGTGCCAGCAGCGTAGCAGGGGGCACCGGGGAGCTGTTTTTT. Using reference TRBV9 and TRBJ2-2 for the parts outside the CDR3, the full variable domain is DSGVTQTPKHLITATGQRVTLRCSPRSGDLSVYWYQQSLDQGLQFLIQYYNGEERAKGNILERFSAQQFPDLHSELNLSSLELGDSALYFCASSVAGGTGELFFGEGSRLTVL.

The chain combines TRBV2 with TRBJ1-5, with no clear D. Trimming left V 3 bases short and J 6 bases short, with 15 bases between. This CDR3 is 15 amino acids long. The germline gives CDR1 SNHLY, CDR2 FYNNEI. The CDR3 region has the DNA TGTGCCAGCAGTGATAGTGGGAGGTGGACTCAGCCCCAGCATTTT. This gives the protein CASSDSGRWTQPQHF.

The chain carries TRBV6-5 and TRBJ1-5; 8 nucleotides line up with TRBD1. The CDR3 length is 15 residues. CDR1 is MNHEY and CDR2 is SVGAGI in the germline V gene. Trimming at V came to 10 bases and at J to 1 base, leaving 9 bases not matched to a gene. The CDR3 DNA reads TGTGCCACCCCACCCGACAGGGGCAGCAATCAGCCCCAGCATTTT. Translation gives CATPPDRGSNQPQHF.